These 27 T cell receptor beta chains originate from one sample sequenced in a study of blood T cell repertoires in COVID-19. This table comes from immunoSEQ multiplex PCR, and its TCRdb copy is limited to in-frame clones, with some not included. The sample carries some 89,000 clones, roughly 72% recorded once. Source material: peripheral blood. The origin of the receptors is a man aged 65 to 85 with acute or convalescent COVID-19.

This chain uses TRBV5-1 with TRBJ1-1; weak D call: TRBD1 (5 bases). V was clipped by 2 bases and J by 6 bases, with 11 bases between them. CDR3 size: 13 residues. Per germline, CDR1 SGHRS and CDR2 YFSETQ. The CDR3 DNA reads TGCGCCAGCAGCTTTAGGGGCGCGTCTGAAGCTTTCTTT. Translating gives CASSFRGASEAFF.

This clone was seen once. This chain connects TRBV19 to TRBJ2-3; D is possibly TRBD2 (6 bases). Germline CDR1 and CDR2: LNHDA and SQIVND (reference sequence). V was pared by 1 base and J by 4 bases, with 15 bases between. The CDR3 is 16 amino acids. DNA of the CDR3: TGTGCCAGTAGTATAGTGGCAGGCGGAGGGGCAGATACGCAGTATTTT. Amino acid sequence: CASSIVAGGGADTQYF.

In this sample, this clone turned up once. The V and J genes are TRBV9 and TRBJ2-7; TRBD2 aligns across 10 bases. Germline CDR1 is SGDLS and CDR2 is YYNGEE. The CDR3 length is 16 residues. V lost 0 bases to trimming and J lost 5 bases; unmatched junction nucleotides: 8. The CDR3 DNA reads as TGTGCCAGCAGCGTAGAACTAGCGGGACCCCCCCACGAGCAGTACTTC. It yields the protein CASSVELAGPPHEQYF.

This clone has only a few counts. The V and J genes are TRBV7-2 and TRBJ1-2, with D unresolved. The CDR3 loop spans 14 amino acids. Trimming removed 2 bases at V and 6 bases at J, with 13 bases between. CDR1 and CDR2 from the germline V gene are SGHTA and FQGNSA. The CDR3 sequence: CASSLNRGANGYTF. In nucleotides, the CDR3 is TGTGCCAGCAGCTTAAACCGGGGTGCGAATGGCTACACCTTC.

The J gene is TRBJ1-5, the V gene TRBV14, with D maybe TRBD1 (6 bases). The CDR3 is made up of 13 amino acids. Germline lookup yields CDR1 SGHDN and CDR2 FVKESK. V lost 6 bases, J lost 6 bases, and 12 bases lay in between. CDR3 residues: CASSGQIGQPQHF. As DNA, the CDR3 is TGTGCCAGCAGTGGACAGATCGGTCAGCCCCAGCATTTT. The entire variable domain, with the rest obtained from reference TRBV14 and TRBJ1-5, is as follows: EAGVTQFPSHSVIEKGQTVTLRCDPISGHDNLYWYRRVMGKEIKFLLHFVKESKQDESGMPNNRFLAERTGGTYSTLKVQPAELEDSGVYFCASSGQIGQPQHFGDGTRLSIL.

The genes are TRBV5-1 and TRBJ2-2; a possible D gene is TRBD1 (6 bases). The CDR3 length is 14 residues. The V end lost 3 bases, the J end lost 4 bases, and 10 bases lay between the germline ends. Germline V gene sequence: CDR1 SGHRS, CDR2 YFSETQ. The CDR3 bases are TGCGCCAGCAGCTCAGGGGACCTCACCGGGGAGCTGTTTTTT. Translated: CASSSGDLTGELFF.

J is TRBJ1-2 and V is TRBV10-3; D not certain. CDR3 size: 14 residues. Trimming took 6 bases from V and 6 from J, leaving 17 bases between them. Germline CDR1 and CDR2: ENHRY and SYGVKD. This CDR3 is CAISLREAPDGYTF. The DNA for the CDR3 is TGTGCCATCAGCCTCCGGGAAGCCCCAGATGGCTACACCTTC.

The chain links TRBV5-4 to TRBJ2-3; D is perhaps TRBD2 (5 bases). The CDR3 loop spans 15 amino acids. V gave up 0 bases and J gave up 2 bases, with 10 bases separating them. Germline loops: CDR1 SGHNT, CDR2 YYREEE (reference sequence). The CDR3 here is CASSLDRGYTDTQYF. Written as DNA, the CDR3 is TGTGCCAGCAGCTTGGATCGGGGTTACACAGATACGCAGTATTTT.

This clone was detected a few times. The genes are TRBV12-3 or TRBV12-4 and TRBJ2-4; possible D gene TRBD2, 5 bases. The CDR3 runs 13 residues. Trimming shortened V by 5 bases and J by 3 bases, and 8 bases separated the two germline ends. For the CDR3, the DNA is TGTGCCAGCAGTAAACTAGTCAAAAACATTCAGTACTTC. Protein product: CASSKLVKNIQYF.

CDR3 amino acids: CASSFSGGAKETQYF. The CDR3 DNA sequence: TGTGCCAGCAGCTTTAGCGGGGGGGCCAAAGAGACCCAGTACTTC. This rearrangement joins TRBV7-8 to TRBJ2-5, with 11 positions matching TRBD2. The CDR3 spans 15 residues. CDR1 and CDR2 (germline): SGHVS, FQNEAQ. V lost 3 bases, J lost 3 bases, and 3 bases stayed unmatched.

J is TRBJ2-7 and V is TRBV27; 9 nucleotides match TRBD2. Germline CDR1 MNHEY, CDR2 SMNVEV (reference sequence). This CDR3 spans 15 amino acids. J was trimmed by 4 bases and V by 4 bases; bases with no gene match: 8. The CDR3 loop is CASSSGLAGNYEQYF. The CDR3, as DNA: TGTGCCAGCAGTTCCGGGCTAGCGGGAAATTACGAGCAGTACTTC.

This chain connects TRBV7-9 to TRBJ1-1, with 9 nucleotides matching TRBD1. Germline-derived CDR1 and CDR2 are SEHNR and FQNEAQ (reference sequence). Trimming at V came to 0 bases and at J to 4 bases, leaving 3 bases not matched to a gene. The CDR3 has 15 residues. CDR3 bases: TGTGCCAGCAGCTTAGCAGGGACAGGGATCACTGAAGCTTTCTTT. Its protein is CASSLAGTGITEAFF. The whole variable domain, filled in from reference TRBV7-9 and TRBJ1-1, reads DTGVSQNPRHKITKRGQNVTFRCDPISEHNRLYWYRQTLGQGPEFLTYFQNEAQLEKSRLLSDRFSAERPKGSFSTLEIQRTEQGDSAMYLCASSLAGTGITEAFFGQGTRLTVV.

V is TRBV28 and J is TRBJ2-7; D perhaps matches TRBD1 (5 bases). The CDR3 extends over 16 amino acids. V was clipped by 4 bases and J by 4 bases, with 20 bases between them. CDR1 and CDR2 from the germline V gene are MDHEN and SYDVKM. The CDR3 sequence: CASSSPVQTEVYEQYF. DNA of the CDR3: TGTGCCAGCAGTTCTCCCGTTCAGACAGAAGTATACGAGCAGTACTTC.

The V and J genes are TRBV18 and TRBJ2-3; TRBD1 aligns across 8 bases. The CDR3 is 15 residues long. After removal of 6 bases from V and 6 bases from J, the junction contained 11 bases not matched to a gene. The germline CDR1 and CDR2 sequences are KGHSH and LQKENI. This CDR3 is CASSANRQGADTQYF. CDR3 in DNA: TGTGCCAGCTCGGCAAACAGGCAGGGGGCGGATACGCAGTATTTT.

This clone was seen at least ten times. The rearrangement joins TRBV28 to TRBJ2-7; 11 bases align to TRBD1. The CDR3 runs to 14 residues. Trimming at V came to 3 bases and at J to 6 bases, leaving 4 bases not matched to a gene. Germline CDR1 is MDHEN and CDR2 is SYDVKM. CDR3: CASSFSGTGGEQYF. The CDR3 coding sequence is TGTGCCAGCAGTTTTAGCGGGACAGGGGGCGAGCAGTACTTC. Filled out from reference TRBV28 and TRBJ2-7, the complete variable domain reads DVKVTQSSRYLVKRTGEKVFLECVQDMDHENMFWYRQDPGLGLRLIYFSYDVKMKEKGDIPEGYSVSREKKERFSLILESASTNQTSMYLCASSFSGTGGEQYFGPGTRLTVT.

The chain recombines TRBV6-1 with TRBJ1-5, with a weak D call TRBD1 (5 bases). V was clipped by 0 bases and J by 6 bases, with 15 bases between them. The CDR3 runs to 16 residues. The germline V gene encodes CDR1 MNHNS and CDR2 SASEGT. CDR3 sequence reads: CASSEAGGERSQPQHF. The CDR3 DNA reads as TGTGCCAGCAGTGAAGCCGGGGGTGAGCGAAGTCAGCCCCAGCATTTT.

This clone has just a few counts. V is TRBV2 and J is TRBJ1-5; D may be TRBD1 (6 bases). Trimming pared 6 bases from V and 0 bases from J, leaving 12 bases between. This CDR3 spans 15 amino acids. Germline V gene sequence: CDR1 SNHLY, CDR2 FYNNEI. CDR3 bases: TGTGCCAGCAGGCGACAGGCACCTAGCAATCAGCCCCAGCATTTT. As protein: CASRRQAPSNQPQHF.

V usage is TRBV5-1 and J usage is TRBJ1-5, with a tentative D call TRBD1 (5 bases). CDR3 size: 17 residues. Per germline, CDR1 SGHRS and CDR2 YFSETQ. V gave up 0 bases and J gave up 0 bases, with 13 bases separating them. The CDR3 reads CASSLEGRVFSNQPQHF. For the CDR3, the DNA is TGCGCCAGCAGCTTGGAGGGCAGGGTCTTTAGCAATCAGCCCCAGCATTTT.

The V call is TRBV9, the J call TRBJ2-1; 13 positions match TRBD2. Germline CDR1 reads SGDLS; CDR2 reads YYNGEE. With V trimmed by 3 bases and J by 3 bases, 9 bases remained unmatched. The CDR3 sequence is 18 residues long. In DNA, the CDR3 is TGTGCCAGCAGCGACGGACTAGCGGGAGAAGCAAACTACAATGAGCAGTTCTTC. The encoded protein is CASSDGLAGEANYNEQFF.

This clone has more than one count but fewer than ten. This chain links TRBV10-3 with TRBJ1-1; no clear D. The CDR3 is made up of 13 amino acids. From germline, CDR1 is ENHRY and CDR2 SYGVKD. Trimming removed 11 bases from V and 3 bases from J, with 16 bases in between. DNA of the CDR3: TGTGCCGTATCACTGGGTGAGGACACTGAAGCTTTCTTT. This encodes CAVSLGEDTEAFF.

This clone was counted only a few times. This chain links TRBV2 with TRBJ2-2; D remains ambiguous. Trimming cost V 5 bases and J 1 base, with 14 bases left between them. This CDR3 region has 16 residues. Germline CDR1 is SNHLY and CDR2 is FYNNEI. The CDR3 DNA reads TGTGCCAGCAGTCCGAGACCGGCGGTGAACACCGGGGAGCTGTTTTTT. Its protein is CASSPRPAVNTGELFF.

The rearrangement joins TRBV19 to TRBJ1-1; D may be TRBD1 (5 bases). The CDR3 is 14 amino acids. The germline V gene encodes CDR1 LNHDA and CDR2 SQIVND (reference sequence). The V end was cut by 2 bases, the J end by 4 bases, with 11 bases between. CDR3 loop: CASSILPGGTEAFF. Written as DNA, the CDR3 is TGTGCCAGTAGTATACTCCCGGGGGGCACTGAAGCTTTCTTT.

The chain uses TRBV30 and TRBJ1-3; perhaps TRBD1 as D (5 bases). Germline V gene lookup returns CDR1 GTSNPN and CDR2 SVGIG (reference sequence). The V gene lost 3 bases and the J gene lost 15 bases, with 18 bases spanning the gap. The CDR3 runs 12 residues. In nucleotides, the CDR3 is TGTGCCTGGAGCGCAAACGGGCCAGGACAATATTTT. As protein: CAWSANGPGQYF.

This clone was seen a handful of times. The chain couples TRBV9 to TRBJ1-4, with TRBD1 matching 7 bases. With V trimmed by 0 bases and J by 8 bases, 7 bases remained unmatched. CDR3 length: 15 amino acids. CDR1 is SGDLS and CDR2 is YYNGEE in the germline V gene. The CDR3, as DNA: TGTGCCAGCAGCGTAGATCCAGGGGGAAGGGAAAAACTGTTTTTT. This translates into CASSVDPGGREKLFF. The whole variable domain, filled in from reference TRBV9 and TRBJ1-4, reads DSGVTQTPKHLITATGQRVTLRCSPRSGDLSVYWYQQSLDQGLQFLIQYYNGEERAKGNILERFSAQQFPDLHSELNLSSLELGDSALYFCASSVDPGGREKLFFGSGTQLSVL.

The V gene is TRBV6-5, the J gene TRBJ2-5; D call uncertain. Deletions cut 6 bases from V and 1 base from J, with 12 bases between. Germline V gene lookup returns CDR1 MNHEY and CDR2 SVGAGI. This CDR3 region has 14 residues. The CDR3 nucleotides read TGTGCCAGCAGCTCTGGGCCTTCCCAAGAGACCCAGTACTTC. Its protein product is CASSSGPSQETQYF.

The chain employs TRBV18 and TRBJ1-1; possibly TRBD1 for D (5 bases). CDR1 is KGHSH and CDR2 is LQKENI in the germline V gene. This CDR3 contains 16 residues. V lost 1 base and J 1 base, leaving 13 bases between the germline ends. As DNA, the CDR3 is TGTGCCAGCTCACCACGACTCGCCCAGGGGAACACTGAAGCTTTCTTT. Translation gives CASSPRLAQGNTEAFF.

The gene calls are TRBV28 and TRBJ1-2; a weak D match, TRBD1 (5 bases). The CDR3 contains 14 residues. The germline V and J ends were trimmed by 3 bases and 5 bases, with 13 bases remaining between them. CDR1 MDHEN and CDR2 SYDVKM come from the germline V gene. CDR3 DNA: TGTGCCAGCAGTTTGGGGGGACCCCTTTATGGCTACACCTTC. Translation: CASSLGGPLYGYTF.